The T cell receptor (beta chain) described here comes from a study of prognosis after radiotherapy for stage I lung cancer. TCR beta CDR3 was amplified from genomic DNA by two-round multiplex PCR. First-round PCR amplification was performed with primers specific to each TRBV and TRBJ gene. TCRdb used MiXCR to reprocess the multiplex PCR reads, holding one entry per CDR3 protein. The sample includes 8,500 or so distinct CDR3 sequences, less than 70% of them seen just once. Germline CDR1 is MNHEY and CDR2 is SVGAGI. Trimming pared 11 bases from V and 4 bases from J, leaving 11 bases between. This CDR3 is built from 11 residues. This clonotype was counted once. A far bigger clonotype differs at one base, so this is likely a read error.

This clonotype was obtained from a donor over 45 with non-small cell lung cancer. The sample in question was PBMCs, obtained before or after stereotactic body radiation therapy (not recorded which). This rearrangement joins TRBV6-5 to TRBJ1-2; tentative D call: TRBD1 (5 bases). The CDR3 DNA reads TGTGCCGGGGGTCCCTTCTATGGCTACACCTTC. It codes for CAGGPFYGYTF.